Below, 15 T cell receptor beta chains from the same sample are listed, as sequenced in a study of kidney transplant recipient with SARS-CoV-2 infection. TCRdb analysed the reads with MiXCR anew, one entry per CDR3 protein. The sample has fewer than 250,000 distinct CDR3 sequences; roughly 26% are singletons. The sample consisted of a blood sample, taken at baseline and on roughly day 110 from a kidney transplant recipient. Source of these receptors: a male patient aged 25-45 years who had COVID-19 and was a kidney transplant recipient. Some T cells may be provided by the graft donor.

Comments on this clonotype: Just one base apart from a much larger clone, this may be a read error. The chain recombines TRBV5-8 with TRBJ1-2, with D unclear. The length of the CDR3 is 16 residues. Germline V gene lookup returns CDR1 SGHTS and CDR2 YDEGEE. CDR3 in amino acids: CASIDVHPRKTYSYTF. DNA of the CDR3: TGTGCCAGCATCGATGTTCATCCACGAAAGACCTATAGCTACACCTTC.

This clonotype was detected a few times. The genes are TRBV6-5 and TRBJ2-3, with 14 bases fitting TRBD2. Trimming took 4 bases from V and 4 from J; bases not matched to a gene: 4. CDR1 is MNHEY, CDR2 SVGAGI, per germline. The CDR3 is 16 amino acids. The CDR3 region is CASSFSGLAGADTQYF. Written as DNA, the CDR3 is TGTGCCAGCAGTTTCTCGGGACTAGCGGGAGCAGATACGCAGTATTTT.

The chain recombines TRBV27 with TRBJ1-1, with D possibly matching TRBD1 (6 bases). Germline CDR1 and CDR2: MNHEY and SMNVEV (reference sequence). Trimming removed 3 bases from V and 6 bases from J, with 8 bases in between. CDR3 length: 12 amino acids. The CDR3 loop reads CASSFGGSEAFF. CDR3 nucleotide sequence: TGTGCCAGCAGTTTCGGGGGCTCTGAAGCTTTCTTT.

The sample holds a few counts of this clonotype. CDR3 DNA: TGTGCCTGGTCGGTTCAGCGTTATAGAAAGACCTATGGCTACACCTTC. It specifies CAWSVQRYRKTYGYTF. The chain combines TRBV30 with TRBJ1-2; D unresolved. Germline values: CDR1 GTSNPN, CDR2 SVGIG (reference sequence). The CDR3 is 16 amino acids. V shed 5 bases and J shed 4 bases, with 23 bases lying between them.

This clonotype has only a few counts. The rearrangement joins TRBV5-6 to TRBJ2-1, with D unresolved. Between the trimmed V and J ends, which lost 2 bases and 0 bases, there was a span of 6 bases. CDR1 SGHDT and CDR2 YYEEEE come from the germline V gene. The CDR3 runs 14 residues. CDR3 region: CASSFIGSYNEQFF. Written as DNA, the CDR3 is TGTGCCAGCAGCTTCATTGGCTCCTACAATGAGCAGTTCTTC.

This CDR3 reads CASSWYEFTRKTYGYTF. As DNA, the CDR3 is TGTGCCAGCAGCTGGTACGAGTTTACCCGAAAGACCTATGGCTACACCTTC. The rearrangement links TRBV7-8 to TRBJ1-2, with no clear D. V was clipped by 4 bases and J by 4 bases, with 22 bases between them. The CDR3 has 17 residues. The germline CDR1 and CDR2 sequences are SGHVS and FQNEAQ. Looking up the rest from reference TRBV7-8 and TRBJ1-2 gives the full variable domain: GAGVSQSPRYKVAKRGQDVALRCDPISGHVSLFWYQQALGQGPEFLTYFQNEAQLDKSGLPSDRFFAERPEGSVSTLKIQRTQQEDSAVYLCASSWYEFTRKTYGYTFGSGTRLTVV.

In regard to this clonotype: Being one base from a much bigger clone, this may be a read error. V gene TRBV30 combines with J gene TRBJ1-5; 7 positions match TRBD1. Germline V gene lookup returns CDR1 GTSNPN and CDR2 SVGIG (reference sequence). This CDR3 region has 13 residues. Trimming took 8 bases from V and 5 from J; bases not matched to a gene: 9. The CDR3 sequence is CARTDRVDQPQHF. The CDR3 region has the DNA TGTGCCCGGACTGACAGGGTCGATCAGCCCCAGCATTTT.

In its sample, this clonotype was seen many times. The rearrangement joins TRBV10-1 to TRBJ1-2, with 7 bases lining up with TRBD1. The length of the CDR3 is 13 residues. CDR1 WNHNN and CDR2 SYGVQD come from the germline V gene (reference sequence). V was pared by 4 bases and J by 5 bases, with 4 bases of the junction left unmatched. The CDR3 DNA follows: TGCGCCAGCAGTGGACAGGGATCGTATGGCTACACCTTC. This codes for CASSGQGSYGYTF.

With respect to this clonotype: This clone may be a read error of a much larger clone one base away. This chain links TRBV19 with TRBJ1-4, with D unresolved. This CDR3 comprises 14 residues. CDR1 and CDR2 (germline): LNHDA, SQIVND (reference sequence). The CDR3 nucleotides read TGTGCCAGTAGTATCCAAACAACTAATGAAAAACCGTTTTTT. Protein sequence: CASSIQTTNEKPFF.

This clonotype has at least ten counts. One junction end disagrees with the germline gene, perhaps due to a read error. The chain employs TRBV10-1 and TRBJ1-3; possibly TRBD1 for D (5 bases). The CDR3 is 14 amino acids. CDR1 and CDR2 from the germline V gene are WNHNN and SYGVQD (reference sequence). CDR3 DNA sequence: TGTGCCAGCAGCTCCTCGGGGGCTGGAAACACCATATATTTT. This gives the protein CASSSSGAGNTIYF.

This clonotype was seen a few times. The chain uses TRBV5-1 and TRBJ2-3; TRBD2 agrees at 12 bases. This CDR3 spans 18 amino acids. Germline trimming cut 2 bases from V and 0 bases from J; bases unmatched to any gene: 7. Germline assignment: CDR1 SGHRS and CDR2 YFSETQ. CDR3: CASSFSLAGGFSTDTQYF. In DNA, the CDR3 is TGCGCCAGCAGCTTTAGTCTAGCGGGAGGGTTCAGCACAGATACGCAGTATTTT.

This chain joins TRBV7-1 and TRBJ1-2; unclear D gene. TRBV7-1 is designated an ORF whose function remains uncertain. The germline V and J ends were trimmed by 5 bases and 4 bases, with 23 bases remaining between them. The CDR3 runs to 17 residues. CDR3 residues: CASSTKSHEGKTYGYTF. CDR3 sequence (DNA): TGTGCCAGCAGCACCAAATCTCACGAGGGAAAGACCTATGGCTACACCTTC.

The chain has TRBV20-1 and TRBJ2-5; D is possibly TRBD2 (7 bases). With 7 bases removed from V and 4 bases from J, the gap between germline ends came to 19 bases. This CDR3 has 14 residues. Germline CDR1 reads DFQATT; CDR2 reads SNEGSKA (reference sequence). The CDR3 loop is CSVHTGGRLETQYF. The CDR3 nucleotides read TGCAGTGTCCATACGGGGGGCCGGCTAGAGACCCAGTACTTC.

Notes on this clonotype: Possible read error: a much larger clone is one base away. The chain employs TRBV4-2 and TRBJ2-7; 7 nucleotides agree with TRBD2. Germline V gives CDR1 LGHNA, CDR2 YNFKEQ. CDR3 length equals 16 residues. V lost 2 bases and J lost 2; bases outside the gene matches: 9. CDR3 protein: CASSQRASGTAYEQYF. CDR3 DNA sequence: TGTGCCAGCAGCCAAAGGGCTAGCGGAACTGCCTACGAGCAGTACTTC.

A remark on this clonotype: A read error may explain this, as a much larger clone is one base away. The chain employs TRBV11-1 and TRBJ2-7; 7 bases match TRBD2. CDR1 SGHAT and CDR2 FQDESV come from the germline V gene (reference sequence). This CDR3 region has 14 residues. The CDR3 region has the DNA TGTGCCAGCAGACGACGGGGGGACCTTCGCGTGCAGCACTTC. Amino acid sequence: CASRRRGDLRVQHF.